This entry is about one T cell receptor beta chain. The antigen remains undetermined. MiXCR, applied by TCRdb to the reads, yields one record per CDR3 protein. The repertoire holds more than 65,000 distinct CDR3 sequences, with about 45% as singletons. The record originates from a study of T cell repertoires in cytomegalovirus infection. Looking at the study overall: CMV epitopes, recently identified HLA-C-restricted and well-studied HLA-B-restricted, were used. Both CMV infection and a matching HLA type were indicated by public TCR beta signatures. Study-level points and caveats: HLA-C-restricted CMV-specific TCR beta clonotypes were dominant in the ex vivo response. There were carriers of CMV plus the relevant HLA, and cumulative public TCR beta family frequency identified them.

This CDR3 comprises 15 residues. Trimming cost V 3 bases and J 2 bases, with 11 bases left between them. The germline CDR1 and CDR2 sequences are SGHRS and YFSETQ. The J gene is TRBJ2-2, the V gene TRBV5-1; possibly TRBD1 for D (6 bases). This sequence was found in a human donor in good health (CMV status not recorded). Some clones in this sample may be carry-over from other donors' samples. Sample: CD8+ T cells from cultured PBMCs, taken from culture after CMV antigen stimulation. CDR3 DNA: TGCGCCAGCAGCTACGGACAGTCAAACACCGGGGAGCTGTTTTTT. Its protein is CASSYGQSNTGELFF.